This TCR beta chain was sequenced during a study of T cell responses to AZD1222 COVID-19 vaccine. Whole-study context: Timing groups of about 4 and about 12 weeks for second doses were pooled.

Trimming removed 4 bases at V and 8 bases at J, with 11 bases between. This CDR3 region has 12 residues. Looked up from germline, CDR1 is SEHNR and CDR2 is FQNEAQ (reference sequence). The table came from immunoSEQ multiplex PCR; TCRdb's copy has only in-frame clones and leaves some out. The table has 110,000 or so clones, 88% seen once. The chain links TRBV7-9 to TRBJ1-2; no firm D call. The sample in question was peripheral blood, obtained on day 0 of AZD1222 vaccination. The TCR was taken from an adult in good health. The CDR3 nucleotides read TGTGCCAGCAGCTCCGAATCCGACGGCTACACCTTC. Translation: CASSSESDGYTF.